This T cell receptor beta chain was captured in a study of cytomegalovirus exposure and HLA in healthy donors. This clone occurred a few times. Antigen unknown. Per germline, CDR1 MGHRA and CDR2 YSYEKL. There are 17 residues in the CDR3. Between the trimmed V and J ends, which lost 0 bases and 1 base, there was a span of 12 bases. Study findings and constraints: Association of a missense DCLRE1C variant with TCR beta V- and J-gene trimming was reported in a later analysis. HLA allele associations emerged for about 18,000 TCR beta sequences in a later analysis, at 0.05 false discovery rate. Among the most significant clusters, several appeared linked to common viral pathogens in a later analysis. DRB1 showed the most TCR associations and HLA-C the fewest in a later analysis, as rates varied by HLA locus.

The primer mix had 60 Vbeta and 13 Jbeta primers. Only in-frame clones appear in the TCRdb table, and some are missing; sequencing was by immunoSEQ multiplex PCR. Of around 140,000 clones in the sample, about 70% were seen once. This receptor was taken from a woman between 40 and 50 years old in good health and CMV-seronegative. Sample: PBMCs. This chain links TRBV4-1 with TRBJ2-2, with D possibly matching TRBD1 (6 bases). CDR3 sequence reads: CASSQDRGWRNTGELFF. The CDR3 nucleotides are TGCGCCAGCAGCCAAGATAGGGGGTGGAGGAACACCGGGGAGCTGTTTTTT.